The clone carrying this T cell receptor beta chain was seen more than once but under ten times. These data originate in a study of blood T cell repertoires in COVID-19. On the study more broadly: The United States, Italy and Spain were the sources of the acute and convalescent COVID-19 samples. Nucleic acid was either cDNA or gDNA, and it came from T cells, B-cell-depleted T cells, or PBMCs.

V lost 1 base to trimming and J lost 7 bases; unmatched junction nucleotides: 9. Germline V gives CDR1 SGHRS, CDR2 YFSETQ. The CDR3 loop spans 16 amino acids. As processed by the authors: Nucleated cell counts were estimated from reference gene primer amplification. The protocol was immunoSEQ multiplex PCR, while the TCRdb copy is restricted to in-frame clones and leaves out a portion. V and J calls plus clone size are reproduced from that table; the DNA served to infer D and trimming. The sample carries around 200,000 clones, less than 85% recorded once. The source material was peripheral blood. The TCR originated in a woman in her forties or fifties with acute or convalescent COVID-19. The J gene is TRBJ2-2, the V gene TRBV5-1; 8 nucleotides align to TRBD1. The CDR3 nucleotides are TGCGCCAGCAGCTTGAGGACAGGGTATCGCGGCGGGGAGCTGTTTTTT. Its translation is CASSLRTGYRGGELFF.